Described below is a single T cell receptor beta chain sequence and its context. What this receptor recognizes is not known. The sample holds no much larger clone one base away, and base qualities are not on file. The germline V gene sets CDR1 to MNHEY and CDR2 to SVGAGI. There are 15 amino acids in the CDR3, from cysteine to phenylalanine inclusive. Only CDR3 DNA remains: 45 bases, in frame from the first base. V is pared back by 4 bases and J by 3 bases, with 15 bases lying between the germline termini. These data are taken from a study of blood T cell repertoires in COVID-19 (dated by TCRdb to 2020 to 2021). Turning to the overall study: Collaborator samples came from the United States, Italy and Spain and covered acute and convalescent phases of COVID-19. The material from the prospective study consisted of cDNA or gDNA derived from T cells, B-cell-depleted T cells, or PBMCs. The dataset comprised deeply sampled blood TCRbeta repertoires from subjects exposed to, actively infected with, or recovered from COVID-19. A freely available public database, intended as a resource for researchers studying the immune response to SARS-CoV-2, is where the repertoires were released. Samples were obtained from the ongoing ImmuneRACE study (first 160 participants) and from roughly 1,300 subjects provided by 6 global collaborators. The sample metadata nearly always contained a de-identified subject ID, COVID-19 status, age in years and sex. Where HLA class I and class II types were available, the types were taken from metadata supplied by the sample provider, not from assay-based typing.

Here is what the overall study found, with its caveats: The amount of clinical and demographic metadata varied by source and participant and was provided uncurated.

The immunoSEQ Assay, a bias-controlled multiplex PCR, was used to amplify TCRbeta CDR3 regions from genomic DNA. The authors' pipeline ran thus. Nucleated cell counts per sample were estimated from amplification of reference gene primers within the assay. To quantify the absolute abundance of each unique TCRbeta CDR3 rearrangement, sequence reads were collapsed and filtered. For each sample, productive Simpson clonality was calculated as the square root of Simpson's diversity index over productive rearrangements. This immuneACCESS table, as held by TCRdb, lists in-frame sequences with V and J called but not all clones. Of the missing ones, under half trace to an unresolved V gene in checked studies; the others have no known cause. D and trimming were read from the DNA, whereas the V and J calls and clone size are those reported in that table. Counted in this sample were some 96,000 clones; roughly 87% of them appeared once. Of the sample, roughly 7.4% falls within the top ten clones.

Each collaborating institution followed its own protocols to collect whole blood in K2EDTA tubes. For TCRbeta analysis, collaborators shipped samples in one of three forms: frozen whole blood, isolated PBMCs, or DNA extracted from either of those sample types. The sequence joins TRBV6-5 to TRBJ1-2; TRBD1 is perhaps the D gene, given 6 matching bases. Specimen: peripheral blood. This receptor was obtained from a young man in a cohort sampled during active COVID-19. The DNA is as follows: TGTGCCAGCAGTTCCAGCCTTTGGACAGACTATGGCTACACCTTC. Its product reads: CASSSSLWTDYGYTF.